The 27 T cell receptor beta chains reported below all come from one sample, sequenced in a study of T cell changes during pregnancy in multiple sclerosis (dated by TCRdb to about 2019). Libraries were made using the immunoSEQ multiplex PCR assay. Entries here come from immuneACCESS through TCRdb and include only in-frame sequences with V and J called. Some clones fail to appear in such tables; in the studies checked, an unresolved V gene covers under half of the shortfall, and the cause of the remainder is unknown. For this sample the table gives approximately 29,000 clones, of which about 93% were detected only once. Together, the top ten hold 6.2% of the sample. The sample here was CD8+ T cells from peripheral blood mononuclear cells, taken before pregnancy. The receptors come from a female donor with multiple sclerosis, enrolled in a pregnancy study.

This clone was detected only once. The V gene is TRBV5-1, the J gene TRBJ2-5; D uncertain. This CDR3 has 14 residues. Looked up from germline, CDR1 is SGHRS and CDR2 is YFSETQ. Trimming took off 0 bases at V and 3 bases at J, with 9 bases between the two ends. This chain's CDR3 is CASSLAGPEETQYF. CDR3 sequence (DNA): TGCGCCAGCAGCTTGGCTGGGCCAGAAGAGACCCAGTACTTC.

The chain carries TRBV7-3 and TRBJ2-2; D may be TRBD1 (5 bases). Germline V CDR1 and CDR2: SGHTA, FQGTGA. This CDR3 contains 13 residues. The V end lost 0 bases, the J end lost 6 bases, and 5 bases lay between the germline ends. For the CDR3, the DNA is TGTGCCAGCAGCTTAACAGGGGCCGGGGAGCTGTTTTTT. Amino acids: CASSLTGAGELFF.

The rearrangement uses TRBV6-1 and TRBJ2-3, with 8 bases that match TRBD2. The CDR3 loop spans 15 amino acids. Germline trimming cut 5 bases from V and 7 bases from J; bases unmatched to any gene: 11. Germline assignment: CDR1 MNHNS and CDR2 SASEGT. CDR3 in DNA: TGTGCCAGCAGTCTCCCACGACTAGCGTCCCATACGCAGTATTTT. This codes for CASSLPRLASHTQYF.

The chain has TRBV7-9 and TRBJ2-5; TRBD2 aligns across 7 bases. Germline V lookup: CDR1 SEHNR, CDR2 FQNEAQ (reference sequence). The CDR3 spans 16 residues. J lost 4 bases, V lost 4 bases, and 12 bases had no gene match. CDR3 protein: CASSSLSGEAGETQYF. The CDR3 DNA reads TGTGCCAGCAGCTCCCTAAGCGGGGAGGCAGGAGAGACCCAGTACTTC.

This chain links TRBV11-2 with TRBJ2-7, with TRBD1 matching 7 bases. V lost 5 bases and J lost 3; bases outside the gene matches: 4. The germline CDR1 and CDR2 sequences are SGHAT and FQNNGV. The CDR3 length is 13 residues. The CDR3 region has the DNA TGTGCCAGCAGCCCGACAGGGAGCTACGAGCAGTACTTC. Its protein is CASSPTGSYEQYF.

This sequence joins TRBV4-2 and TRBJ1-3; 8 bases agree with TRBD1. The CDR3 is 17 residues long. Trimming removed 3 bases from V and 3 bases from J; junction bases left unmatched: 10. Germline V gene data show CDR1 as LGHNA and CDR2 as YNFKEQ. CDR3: CASSQLITGGVGNTIYF. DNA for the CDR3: TGTGCCAGCAGCCAGCTCATTACAGGGGGTGTTGGAAACACCATATATTTT.

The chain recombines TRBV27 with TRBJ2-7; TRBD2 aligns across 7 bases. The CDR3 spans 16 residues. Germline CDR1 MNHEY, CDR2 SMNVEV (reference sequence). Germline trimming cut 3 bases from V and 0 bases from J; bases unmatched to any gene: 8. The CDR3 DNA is TGTGCCAGCAGTTTTTTGGGGGAGGGATCCTCCTACGAGCAGTACTTC. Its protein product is CASSFLGEGSSYEQYF.

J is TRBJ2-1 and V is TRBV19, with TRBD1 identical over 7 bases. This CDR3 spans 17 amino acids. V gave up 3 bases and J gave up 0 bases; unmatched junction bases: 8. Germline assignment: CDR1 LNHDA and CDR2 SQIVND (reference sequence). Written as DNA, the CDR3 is TGTGCCAGTAGTATGGGGCAGGGGGTAAGCTCCTACAATGAGCAGTTCTTC. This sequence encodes CASSMGQGVSSYNEQFF. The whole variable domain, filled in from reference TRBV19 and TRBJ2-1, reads DGGITQSPKYLFRKEGQNVTLSCEQNLNHDAMYWYRQDPGQGLRLIYYSQIVNDFQKGDIAEGYSVSREKKESFPLTVTSAQKNPTAFYLCASSMGQGVSSYNEQFFGPGTRLTVL.

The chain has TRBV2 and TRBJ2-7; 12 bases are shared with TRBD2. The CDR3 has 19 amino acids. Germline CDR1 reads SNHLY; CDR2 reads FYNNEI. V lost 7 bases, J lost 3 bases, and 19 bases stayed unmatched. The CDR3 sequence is CASTPFETSGSPVLYEQYF. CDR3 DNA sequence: TGTGCCAGCACTCCTTTTGAGACTAGCGGGAGCCCCGTCCTCTACGAGCAGTACTTC.

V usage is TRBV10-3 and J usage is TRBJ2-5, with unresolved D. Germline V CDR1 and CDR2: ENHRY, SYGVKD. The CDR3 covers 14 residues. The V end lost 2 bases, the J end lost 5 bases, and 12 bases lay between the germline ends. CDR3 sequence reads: CAISEPTLSETQYF. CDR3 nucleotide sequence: TGTGCCATCAGTGAGCCGACACTGTCGGAGACCCAGTACTTC.

The CDR3 DNA is TGTGCCAGCAGCTCGGACAGGGACACCGCGAACACCGGGGAGCTGTTTTTT. It translates to CASSSDRDTANTGELFF. The chain has TRBV14 and TRBJ2-2, with TRBD1 identical over 8 bases. V lost 5 bases to trimming and J lost 0 bases; unmatched junction nucleotides: 8. The CDR3 loop spans 17 amino acids. CDR1 and CDR2 from the germline V gene are SGHDN and FVKESK. Based on the CDR3 plus reference TRBV14 and TRBJ2-2, the full variable domain is EAGVTQFPSHSVIEKGQTVTLRCDPISGHDNLYWYRRVMGKEIKFLLHFVKESKQDESGMPNNRFLAERTGGTYSTLKVQPAELEDSGVYFCASSSDRDTANTGELFFGEGSRLTVL.

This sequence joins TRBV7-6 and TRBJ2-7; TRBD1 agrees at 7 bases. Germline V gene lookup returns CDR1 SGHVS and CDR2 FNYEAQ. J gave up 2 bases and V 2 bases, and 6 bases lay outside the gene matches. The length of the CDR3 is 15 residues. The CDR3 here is CASSLSDRQTYEQYF. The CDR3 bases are TGTGCCAGCAGCTTATCGGACAGGCAGACCTACGAGCAGTACTTC.

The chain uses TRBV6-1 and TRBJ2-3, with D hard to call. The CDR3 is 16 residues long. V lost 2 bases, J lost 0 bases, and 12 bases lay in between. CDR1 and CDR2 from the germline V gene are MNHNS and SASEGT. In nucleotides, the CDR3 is TGTGCCAGCAGTGAATGGCGGCCTGCTAGCACAGATACGCAGTATTTT. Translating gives CASSEWRPASTDTQYF.

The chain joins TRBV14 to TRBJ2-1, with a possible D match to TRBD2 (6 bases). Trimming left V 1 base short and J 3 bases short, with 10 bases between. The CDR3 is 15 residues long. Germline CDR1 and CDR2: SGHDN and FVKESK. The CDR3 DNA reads TGTGCCAGCAGCCAAGTTTATAGCGGCTACAATGAGCAGTTCTTC. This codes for CASSQVYSGYNEQFF. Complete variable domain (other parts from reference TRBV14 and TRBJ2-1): EAGVTQFPSHSVIEKGQTVTLRCDPISGHDNLYWYRRVMGKEIKFLLHFVKESKQDESGMPNNRFLAERTGGTYSTLKVQPAELEDSGVYFCASSQVYSGYNEQFFGPGTRLTVL.

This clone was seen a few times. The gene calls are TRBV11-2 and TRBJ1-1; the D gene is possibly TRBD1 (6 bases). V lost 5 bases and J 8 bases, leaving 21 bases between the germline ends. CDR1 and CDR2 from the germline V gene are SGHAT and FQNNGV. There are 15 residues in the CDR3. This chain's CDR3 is CASSHPMTGRPEAFF. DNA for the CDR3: TGTGCCAGCAGCCATCCGATGACAGGCCGTCCCGAAGCTTTCTTT. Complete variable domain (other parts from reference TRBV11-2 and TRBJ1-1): EAGVAQSPRYKIIEKRQSVAFWCNPISGHATLYWYQQILGQGPKLLIQFQNNGVVDDSQLPKDRFSAERLKGVDSTLKIQPAKLEDSAVYLCASSHPMTGRPEAFFGQGTRLTVV.

CDR3 sequence reads: CASSLASGGTYEQYF. In DNA form, the CDR3 reads TGTGCCAGCAGCTTAGCAAGCGGGGGCACCTACGAGCAGTACTTC. The chain joins TRBV7-9 to TRBJ2-7; 8 bases match TRBD2. CDR1 is SEHNR, CDR2 FQNEAQ, per germline (reference sequence). The CDR3 has 15 residues. The V gene end was trimmed by 0 bases and the J gene end by 2 bases; junction bases not matched to a gene: 3.

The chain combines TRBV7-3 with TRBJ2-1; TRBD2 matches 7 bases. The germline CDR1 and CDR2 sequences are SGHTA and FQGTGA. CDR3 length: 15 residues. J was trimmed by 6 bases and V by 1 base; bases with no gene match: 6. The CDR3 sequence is CASSLSTSDRNEQFF. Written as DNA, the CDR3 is TGTGCCAGCAGCTTAAGCACTAGCGACCGCAATGAGCAGTTCTTC.

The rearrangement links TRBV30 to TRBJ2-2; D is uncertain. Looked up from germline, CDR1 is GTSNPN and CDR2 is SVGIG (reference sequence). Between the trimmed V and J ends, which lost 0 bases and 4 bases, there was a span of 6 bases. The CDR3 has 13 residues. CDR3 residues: CAWSVRSTGELFF. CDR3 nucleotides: TGTGCCTGGAGTGTACGTAGCACCGGGGAGCTGTTTTTT.

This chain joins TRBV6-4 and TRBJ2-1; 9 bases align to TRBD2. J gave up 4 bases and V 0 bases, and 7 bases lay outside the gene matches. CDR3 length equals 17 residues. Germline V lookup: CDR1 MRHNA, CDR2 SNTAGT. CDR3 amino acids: CASSDSGREGPYNEQFF. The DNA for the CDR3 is TGTGCCAGCAGTGACTCGGGGCGGGAGGGCCCATACAATGAGCAGTTCTTC.

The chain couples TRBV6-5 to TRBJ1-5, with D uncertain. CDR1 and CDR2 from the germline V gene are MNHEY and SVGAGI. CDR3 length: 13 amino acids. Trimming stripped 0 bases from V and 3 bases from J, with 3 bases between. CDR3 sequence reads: CASSYSHNQPQHF. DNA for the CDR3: TGTGCCAGCAGTTACTCCCACAATCAGCCCCAGCATTTT.

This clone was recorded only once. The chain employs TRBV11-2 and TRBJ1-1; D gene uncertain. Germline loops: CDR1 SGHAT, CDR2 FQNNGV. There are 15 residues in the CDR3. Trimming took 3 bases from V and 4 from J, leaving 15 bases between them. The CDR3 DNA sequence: TGTGCCAGCAGCTTCGCCGGGGATATGAGCACTGAAGCTTTCTTT. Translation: CASSFAGDMSTEAFF.

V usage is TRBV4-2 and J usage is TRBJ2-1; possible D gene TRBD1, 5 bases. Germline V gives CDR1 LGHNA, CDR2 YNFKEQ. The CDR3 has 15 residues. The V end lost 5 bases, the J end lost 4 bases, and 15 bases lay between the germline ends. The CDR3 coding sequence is TGTGCCAGCAGCTCCCGACAGACCCCGTACAATGAGCAGTTCTTC. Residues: CASSSRQTPYNEQFF.

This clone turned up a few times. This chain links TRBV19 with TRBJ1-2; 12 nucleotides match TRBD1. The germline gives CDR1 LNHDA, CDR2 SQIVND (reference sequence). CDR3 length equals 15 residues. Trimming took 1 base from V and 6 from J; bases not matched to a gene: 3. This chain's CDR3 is CASSIGRDRGHGYTF. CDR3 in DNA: TGTGCCAGTAGTATAGGGAGGGACAGGGGGCATGGCTACACCTTC.

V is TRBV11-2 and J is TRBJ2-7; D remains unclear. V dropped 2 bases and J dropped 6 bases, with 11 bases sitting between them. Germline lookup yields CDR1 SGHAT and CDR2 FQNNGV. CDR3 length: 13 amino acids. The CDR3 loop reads CASSLSEALEQYF. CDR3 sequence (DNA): TGTGCCAGCAGCTTAAGCGAAGCCCTCGAGCAGTACTTC.

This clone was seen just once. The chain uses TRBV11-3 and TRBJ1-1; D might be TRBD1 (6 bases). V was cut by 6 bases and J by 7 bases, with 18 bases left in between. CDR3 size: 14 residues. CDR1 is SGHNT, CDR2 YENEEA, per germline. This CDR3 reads CASSPGGGAVEAFF. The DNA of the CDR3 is TGTGCCAGCAGTCCAGGAGGGGGGGCCGTTGAAGCTTTCTTT.

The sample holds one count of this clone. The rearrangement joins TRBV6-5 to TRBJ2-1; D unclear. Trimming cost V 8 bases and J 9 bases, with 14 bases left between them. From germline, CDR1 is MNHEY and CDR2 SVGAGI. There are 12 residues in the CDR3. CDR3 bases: TGTGCCAGCGGGCCCGCTGCTGGTGAGCAGTTCTTC. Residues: CASGPAAGEQFF.

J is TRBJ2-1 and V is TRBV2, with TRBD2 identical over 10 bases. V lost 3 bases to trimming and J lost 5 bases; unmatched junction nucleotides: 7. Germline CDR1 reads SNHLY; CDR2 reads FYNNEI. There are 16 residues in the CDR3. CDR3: CASSDLTSGFDNEQFF. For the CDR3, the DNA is TGTGCCAGCAGTGACCTGACTAGCGGGTTCGACAATGAGCAGTTCTTC.